Listed here are 26 T cell receptor beta chains from one sample, sequenced in a study of shared clonotypes between healthy human individuals. Here immunoSEQ multiplex PCR was the method, and the copy in TCRdb shows in-frame clones only, minus some. The data contain 2,100,000 or so clones, nearly 97% of them singletons. Sequencing was done on a sample of naive CD4+ T cells sorted from blood. Subset reported: CD45RA+ positively selected. Source of these receptors: a man aged 18 to 29 in good health.

The gene calls are TRBV19 and TRBJ2-4; weak D call: TRBD2 (6 bases). The CDR3 loop spans 16 amino acids. Germline-derived CDR1 and CDR2 are LNHDA and SQIVND (reference sequence). Trimming pared 5 bases from V and 0 bases from J, leaving 14 bases between. CDR3 region: CASSAGPNLAKNIQYF. CDR3 DNA: TGTGCCAGTAGTGCGGGACCGAATCTAGCCAAAAACATTCAGTACTTC.

The rearrangement uses TRBV25-1 and TRBJ1-4, with D tentatively TRBD1 (5 bases). The CDR3 consists of 13 residues. V shed 4 bases and J shed 6 bases, with 9 bases lying between them. CDR1 and CDR2 from the germline V gene are MGHDK and SYGVNS. The CDR3 sequence is CASSGTPDEKLFF. Here the CDR3 DNA reads TGTGCCAGCAGTGGGACACCAGATGAAAAACTGTTTTTT.

With regard to this clone: Other DNA sequences in the sample encode the same CDR3. V gene TRBV5-1 combines with J gene TRBJ2-7; D is possibly TRBD1 (6 bases). Between the trimmed V and J ends, which lost 0 bases and 5 bases, there was a span of 9 bases. Germline V gene sequence: CDR1 SGHRS, CDR2 YFSETQ. This CDR3 has 13 residues. The CDR3 sequence: CASSLDRVNEQYF. For the CDR3, the DNA is TGCGCCAGCAGCTTGGACAGGGTTAACGAGCAGTACTTC.

This chain joins TRBV5-6 and TRBJ1-1; 10 positions agree with TRBD1. The trim removed 4 bases at V and 6 bases at J, leaving 12 bases unmatched. From germline, CDR1 is SGHDT and CDR2 YYEEEE. This CDR3 region has 16 residues. In nucleotides, the CDR3 is TGTGCCAGCAGCCCCGATATGGGACAGGGGACGGCTGAAGCTTTCTTT. Translated, it gives CASSPDMGQGTAEAFF. Filled out from reference TRBV5-6 and TRBJ1-1, the complete variable domain reads DAGVTQSPTHLIKTRGQQVTLRCSPKSGHDTVSWYQQALGQGPQFIFQYYEEEERQRGNFPDRFSGHQFPNYSSELNVNALLLGDSALYLCASSPDMGQGTAEAFFGQGTRLTVV.

The chain has TRBV11-3 and TRBJ2-2; D is undetermined. V lost 0 bases and J lost 5, with 4 bases in between. Germline V gene lookup returns CDR1 SGHNT and CDR2 YENEEA. This CDR3 has 13 residues. The DNA of the CDR3 is TGTGCCAGCAGCTTAGATAAAACCGGGGAGCTGTTTTTT. It codes for CASSLDKTGELFF.

This chain connects TRBV7-2 to TRBJ2-3, with a weak D call TRBD2 (6 bases). Germline CDR1 is SGHTA and CDR2 is FQGNSA. This CDR3 is built from 19 residues. V lost 1 base and J 0 bases, leaving 20 bases between the germline ends. The CDR3 DNA follows: TGTGCCAGCAGCTTAGTTAGCGGAATCTCCCTTACTAGCACAGATACGCAGTATTTT. It yields the protein CASSLVSGISLTSTDTQYF.

Worth noting for this clone: The sample has other DNA sequences that encode this CDR3 too. This chain connects TRBV6-5 to TRBJ1-1; D gene ambiguous. V was clipped by 6 bases and J by 1 base, with 9 bases between them. This CDR3 region has 13 residues. Germline V gives CDR1 MNHEY, CDR2 SVGAGI. Written as DNA, the CDR3 is TGTGCCAGCAGCAGACGGGAGAACACTGAAGCTTTCTTT. It specifies CASSRRENTEAFF.

The chain recombines TRBV18 with TRBJ2-5; a weak D match, TRBD1 (6 bases). Trimming took off 2 bases at V and 4 bases at J, with 14 bases between the two ends. The germline V gene encodes CDR1 KGHSH and CDR2 LQKENI. The CDR3 is made up of 15 amino acids. This chain's CDR3 is CASSPIREQGETQYF. In DNA form, the CDR3 reads TGTGCCAGCTCACCAATCAGGGAACAGGGAGAGACCCAGTACTTC. Filled out from reference TRBV18 and TRBJ2-5, the complete variable domain reads NAGVMQNPRHLVRRRGQEARLRCSPMKGHSHVYWYRQLPEEGLKFMVYLQKENIIDESGMPKERFSAEFPKEGPSILRIQQVVRGDSAAYFCASSPIREQGETQYFGPGTRLLVL.

CDR3 sequence reads: CASSVDRSMNTEAFF. CDR3 nucleotide sequence: TGTGCCAGCAGCGTTGACCGCTCCATGAACACTGAAGCTTTCTTT. This rearrangement joins TRBV9 to TRBJ1-1; D ambiguous. V lost 2 bases to trimming and J lost 0 bases, with 11 bases between them. CDR1 is SGDLS and CDR2 is YYNGEE in the germline V gene. There are 15 residues in the CDR3.

The V gene is TRBV6-6, the J gene TRBJ1-6, with D possibly being TRBD1 (5 bases). The germline CDR1 and CDR2 sequences are MNHNY and SVGAGI (reference sequence). The V gene lost 7 bases and the J gene lost 9 bases, with 22 bases spanning the gap. The CDR3 totals 16 residues. CDR3 loop: CASTPGRAQDGSPLHF. Written as DNA, the CDR3 is TGTGCCAGCACCCCAGGGAGGGCCCAGGACGGTTCACCCCTCCACTTT.

CDR3 nucleotides: TGTGCCAGCAGTGAATCGGGCAGAACCTACGAGCAGTACTTC. Protein: CASSESGRTYEQYF. The chain uses TRBV25-1 and TRBJ2-7; D unclear. There are 14 residues in the CDR3. Germline V gene sequence: CDR1 MGHDK, CDR2 SYGVNS. V lost 1 base, J lost 2 bases, and 9 bases lay in between.

This clone has a single count. V gene TRBV7-8 combines with J gene TRBJ2-3, with 13 positions matching TRBD2. Germline V gene lookup returns CDR1 SGHVS and CDR2 FQNEAQ. J lost 6 bases, V lost 4 bases, and 4 bases had no gene match. The CDR3 loop spans 15 amino acids. CDR3 coding DNA: TGTGCCAGCAGCTCAGAACTAGCGGGGGGGGATACGCAGTATTTT. Its translation is CASSSELAGGDTQYF.

The rearrangement uses TRBV7-2 and TRBJ2-7; TRBD2 matches at 7 bases. Unmatched junction bases numbered 5, after V lost 0 bases and J lost 3 bases. The CDR3 covers 15 residues. Per the germline V gene, CDR1 is SGHTA and CDR2 is FQGNSA. The DNA of the CDR3 is TGTGCCAGCAGCTTAGCCCAGCGGGGCGTCTACGAGCAGTACTTC. It is translated as CASSLAQRGVYEQYF. The variable domain in full, completed from reference TRBV7-2 and TRBJ2-7, reads GAGVSQSPSNKVTEKGKDVELRCDPISGHTALYWYRQSLGQGLEFLIYFQGNSAPDKSGLPSDRFSAERTGGSVSTLTIQRTQQEDSAVYLCASSLAQRGVYEQYFGPGTRLTVT.

The V gene is TRBV5-4, the J gene TRBJ2-5, with D perhaps TRBD1 (5 bases). V shed 4 bases and J shed 3 bases, with 10 bases lying between them. The CDR3 contains 13 residues. Per the germline V gene, CDR1 is SGHNT and CDR2 is YYREEE (reference sequence). CDR3 loop: CASSPTEKETQYF. The DNA of the CDR3 is TGTGCCAGCAGCCCGACAGAAAAAGAGACCCAGTACTTC.

The rearrangement links TRBV7-9 to TRBJ1-5; D not certain. Between the trimmed V and J ends, which lost 1 base and 1 base, there was a span of 8 bases. The germline CDR1 and CDR2 sequences are SEHNR and FQNEAQ (reference sequence). The CDR3 has 15 residues. The CDR3 DNA sequence: TGTGCCAGCAGCTTAGGGTCTGGGAGCAATCAGCCCCAGCATTTT. Protein sequence: CASSLGSGSNQPQHF.

The chain carries TRBV5-4 and TRBJ1-3; D gene ambiguous. The V end was cut by 4 bases, the J end by 0 bases, with 14 bases between. The CDR3 runs 16 residues. The V gene's germline CDR1 is SGHNT and CDR2 YYREEE (reference sequence). This CDR3 reads CASSRGQASSGNTIYF. The DNA for the CDR3 is TGTGCCAGCAGCCGCGGGCAGGCCAGCTCTGGAAACACCATATATTTT.

In this sample, this clone turned up once. The chain couples TRBV6-5 to TRBJ2-7; TRBD2 is a possible D gene (6 bases). The V and J ends lost 5 bases and 3 bases respectively, with 14 bases between them. Per the germline V gene, CDR1 is MNHEY and CDR2 is SVGAGI. The CDR3 runs 14 residues. The CDR3 DNA reads TGTGCCAGCAGTGTGTCCTTAGCGGTCTACGAGCAGTACTTC. Translated: CASSVSLAVYEQYF.

This clone was seen just once. J is TRBJ2-2 and V is TRBV4-3; D ambiguous. V was pared by 2 bases and J by 4 bases, with 8 bases between. Germline V gene lookup returns CDR1 LGHNA and CDR2 YSLEER. The CDR3 extends over 14 amino acids. DNA for the CDR3: TGCGCCAGCAGCCAACAAAGCCTCACCGGGGAGCTGTTTTTT. It codes for CASSQQSLTGELFF.

This chain connects TRBV5-6 to TRBJ2-1; the match to TRBD2 covers 8 bases. CDR1 and CDR2 (germline): SGHDT, YYEEEE. V dropped 0 bases and J dropped 4; count of bases not matched to a gene: 6. CDR3 length: 16 amino acids. The CDR3 bases are TGTGCCAGCAGCTTGGTGGCGGGAGGATGGTACAATGAGCAGTTCTTC. It encodes CASSLVAGGWYNEQFF.

This chain uses TRBV28 with TRBJ2-5, with a possible D match to TRBD1 (6 bases). The CDR3 totals 15 residues. The V end lost 2 bases, the J end lost 2 bases, and 12 bases lay between the germline ends. Germline V gene lookup returns CDR1 MDHEN and CDR2 SYDVKM. CDR3 in DNA: TGTGCCAGCAGTTTAACAGGGAGAGGACAAGAGACCCAGTACTTC. This encodes CASSLTGRGQETQYF.

The chain couples TRBV9 to TRBJ1-6; 8 bases fit TRBD1. This CDR3 contains 15 residues. CDR1 is SGDLS and CDR2 is YYNGEE in the germline V gene. J lost 7 bases, V lost 0 bases, and 3 bases had no gene match. The CDR3 loop is CASSVERTGNSPLHF. The CDR3 region has the DNA TGTGCCAGCAGCGTAGAAAGGACAGGGAATTCACCCCTCCACTTT.

This sequence joins TRBV29-1 and TRBJ2-7; D unresolved. The CDR3 sequence is 12 residues long. V shed 6 bases and J shed 2 bases, with 11 bases lying between them. Per the germline V gene, CDR1 is SQVTM and CDR2 is ANQGSEA. The chain's CDR3 is CSVGGRAYEQYF. CDR3 sequence (DNA): TGCAGCGTCGGTGGACGGGCCTACGAGCAGTACTTC.

This clone was recorded only once. This chain joins TRBV7-9 and TRBJ1-5; weak D call: TRBD1 (5 bases). The CDR3 has 15 residues. The V gene lost 5 bases and the J gene lost 1 base, with 12 bases spanning the gap. Looked up from germline, CDR1 is SEHNR and CDR2 is FQNEAQ (reference sequence). This CDR3 reads CASSGGAGSNQPQHF. In nucleotides, the CDR3 is TGTGCCAGCAGCGGAGGAGCAGGGAGCAATCAGCCCCAGCATTTT.

The V call is TRBV2, the J call TRBJ2-7; D is ambiguous. The V end was cut by 4 bases, the J end by 3 bases, with 10 bases between. Germline values: CDR1 SNHLY, CDR2 FYNNEI. This CDR3 contains 13 residues. DNA of the CDR3: TGTGCCAGCAGTGTGGTTAGTGTCTACGAGCAGTACTTC. Protein: CASSVVSVYEQYF.

This rearrangement joins TRBV7-3 to TRBJ1-6; TRBD1 matches 9 bases. In germline, CDR1 is SGHTA, CDR2 FQGTGA. With V trimmed by 5 bases and J by 8 bases, 10 bases remained unmatched. The CDR3 is made up of 16 amino acids. CDR3 in DNA: TGTGCCAGCAGCCTCCGGGGACAGGGAGGGGATTCACCCCTCCACTTT. Encoded protein: CASSLRGQGGDSPLHF.

This clone has only one observation. Additional DNA sequences in this sample encode the identical CDR3. The chain combines TRBV5-1 with TRBJ2-3; 8 bases are shared with TRBD2. V shed 1 base and J 5 bases; nucleotides not matched to a gene: 3. The CDR3 spans 14 residues. Germline CDR1 is SGHRS and CDR2 is YFSETQ. The CDR3 coding sequence is TGCGCCAGCAGCTTGAGGCTAGCGGGAGATACGCAGTATTTT. It translates to CASSLRLAGDTQYF.